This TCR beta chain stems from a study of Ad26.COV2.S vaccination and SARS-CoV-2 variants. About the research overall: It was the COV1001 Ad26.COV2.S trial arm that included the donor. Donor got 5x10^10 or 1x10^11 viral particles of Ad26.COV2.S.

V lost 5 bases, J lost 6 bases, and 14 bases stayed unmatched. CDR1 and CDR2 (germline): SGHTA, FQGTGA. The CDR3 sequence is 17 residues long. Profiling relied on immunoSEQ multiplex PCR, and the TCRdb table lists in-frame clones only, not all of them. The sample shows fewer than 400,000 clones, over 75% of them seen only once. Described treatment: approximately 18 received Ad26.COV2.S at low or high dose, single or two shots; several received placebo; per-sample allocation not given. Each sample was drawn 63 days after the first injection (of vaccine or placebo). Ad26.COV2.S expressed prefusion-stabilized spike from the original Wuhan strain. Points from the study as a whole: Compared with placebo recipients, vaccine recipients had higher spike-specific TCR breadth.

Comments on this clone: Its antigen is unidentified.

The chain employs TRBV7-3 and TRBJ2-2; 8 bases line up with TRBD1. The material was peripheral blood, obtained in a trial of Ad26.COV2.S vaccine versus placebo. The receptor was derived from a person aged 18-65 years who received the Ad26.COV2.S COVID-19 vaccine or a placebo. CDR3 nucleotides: TGTGCCAGCAGCGTAAAGCCCCGGGACAGGAATCCCGGGGAGCTGTTTTTT. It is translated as CASSVKPRDRNPGELFF.